A selection of T cell receptor beta chains follows, all from one sample in a study of cytotoxic CD8 clonotypes in ibrutinib-treated CLL. Some clones are missing from TCRdb's copy, which holds only in-frame ones; the method was immunoSEQ multiplex PCR. Found here are more than 55,000 clones, roughly 70% of them singletons; the top ten hold about two fifths. Sample: PBMCs, taken after 12 months of ibrutinib treatment. These receptor sequences come from a human donor with chronic lymphocytic leukemia. Both conserved end residues are part of each CDR3. A D gene is named only where the DNA matches it firmly. Part of the rows lack a size; the others show once, few, many or a class for expanded clones.

j_call: TRBJ1-2; v_call: TRBV7-3; d_call: .; clone_size: .; cdr3_aa: CASSLTPDNYGYTF; cdr3_nt: TGTGCCAGCAGCTTAACCCCCGACAACTATGGCTACACCTTC
j_call: TRBJ1-5; v_call: TRBV9; d_call: .; clone_size: few; cdr3_aa: CASGMSQPQHF; cdr3_nt: TGTGCCAGCGGGATGAGTCAGCCCCAGCATTTT
j_call: TRBJ2-4; v_call: TRBV5-1; d_call: TRBD2; clone_size: few; cdr3_aa: CASSSGLAGREWGPNIAKNIQYF; cdr3_nt: TGCGCCAGCAGTTCCGGACTAGCGGGCAGAGAGTGGGGGCCCAATATAGCCAAAAACATTCAGTACTTC
j_call: TRBJ1-1; v_call: TRBV13; d_call: .; clone_size: few; cdr3_aa: CASSYTEGLGAFF; cdr3_nt: TGTGCCAGCAGCTACACAGAGGGCCTTGGAGCTTTCTTT
j_call: TRBJ2-1; v_call: TRBV28; d_call: .; clone_size: .; cdr3_aa: CASSFGTYNEQFF; cdr3_nt: TGTGCCAGCAGTTTCGGGACCTACAATGAGCAGTTCTTC
j_call: TRBJ2-3; v_call: TRBV6-5; d_call: TRBD1; clone_size: .; cdr3_aa: CASSETGIGQYF; cdr3_nt: TGTGCCAGCAGTGAGACAGGGATAGGGCAGTATTTT
j_call: TRBJ2-1; v_call: TRBV15; d_call: TRBD2; clone_size: .; cdr3_aa: CATSRDRDRGSGTSGTISYNEQFF; cdr3_nt: TGTGCCACCAGCAGAGATAGGGACAGGGGATCCGGGACTAGCGGGACGATTTCCTACAATGAGCAGTTCTTC
j_call: TRBJ2-2; v_call: TRBV18; d_call: .; clone_size: .; cdr3_aa: CASSQDRSGELFF; cdr3_nt: TGTGCCAGCTCCCAAGACAGGTCCGGGGAGCTGTTTTTT
j_call: TRBJ2-1; v_call: TRBV29-1; d_call: TRBD1; clone_size: .; cdr3_aa: CSAAPYRGDEQFF; cdr3_nt: TGCAGCGCAGCCCCTTACAGGGGCGATGAGCAGTTCTTC
j_call: TRBJ2-3; v_call: TRBV4-3; d_call: .; clone_size: .; cdr3_aa: CASSQQPWGRDLNTDTQYF; cdr3_nt: TGCGCCAGCAGCCAACAGCCCTGGGGTCGAGACCTAAACACAGATACGCAGTATTTT
j_call: TRBJ2-1; v_call: TRBV2; d_call: .; clone_size: .; cdr3_aa: CASSTQGGGYNEQFF; cdr3_nt: TGTGCCAGCAGTACTCAGGGAGGGGGCTACAATGAGCAGTTCTTC
j_call: TRBJ1-5; v_call: TRBV7-3; d_call: TRBD1; clone_size: .; cdr3_aa: CASSSGAWGQSNQPQHF; cdr3_nt: TGTGCCAGCAGCTCAGGAGCCTGGGGACAGAGCAATCAGCCCCAGCATTTT
j_call: TRBJ2-1; v_call: TRBV2; d_call: .; clone_size: once; cdr3_aa: CASSEWGRGEQFF; cdr3_nt: TGTGCCAGCAGTGAGTGGGGGCGGGGTGAGCAGTTCTTC
j_call: TRBJ2-2; v_call: TRBV11-2; d_call: .; clone_size: .; cdr3_aa: CASSLYGRAAGELFF; cdr3_nt: TGTGCCAGCAGTCTCTACGGCAGGGCGGCCGGGGAGCTGTTTTTT
j_call: TRBJ1-5; v_call: TRBV4-1; d_call: TRBD1; clone_size: .; cdr3_aa: CASSQATGTGGGRSNQPQHF; cdr3_nt: TGCGCCAGCAGCCAAGCTACCGGGACAGGGGGCGGGAGGAGCAATCAGCCCCAGCATTTT
j_call: TRBJ2-7; v_call: TRBV28; d_call: TRBD1; clone_size: .; cdr3_aa: CASPPAEGAWNEQYF; cdr3_nt: TGTGCCAGCCCGCCGGCTGAGGGGGCGTGGAACGAGCAGTACTTC
j_call: TRBJ2-1; v_call: TRBV7-8; d_call: .; clone_size: .; cdr3_aa: CASSLHGAAGQFF; cdr3_nt: TGTGCCAGCAGCTTACACGGGGCCGCGGGGCAGTTCTTC
j_call: TRBJ2-3; v_call: TRBV27; d_call: .; clone_size: .; cdr3_aa: CASSPWTGSNTQYF; cdr3_nt: TGTGCCAGCAGTCCCTGGACCGGCTCGAATACGCAGTATTTT
j_call: TRBJ2-7; v_call: TRBV7-9; d_call: TRBD1; clone_size: .; cdr3_aa: CASSLGGIGGALYEQHF; cdr3_nt: TGTGCCAGCAGCTTAGGAGGTATAGGGGGCGCTTTGTACGAGCAGCACTTC
j_call: TRBJ2-3; v_call: TRBV18; d_call: .; clone_size: once; cdr3_aa: CASSPGAPNTQYF; cdr3_nt: TGTGCCAGCTCACCAGGGGCACCTAATACGCAGTATTTT
j_call: TRBJ1-1; v_call: TRBV5-4; d_call: .; clone_size: .; cdr3_aa: CASRGGRDTEAFF; cdr3_nt: TGTGCCAGCCGCGGGGGCAGGGACACTGAAGCTTTCTTT
j_call: TRBJ2-3; v_call: TRBV2; d_call: .; clone_size: .; cdr3_aa: CASSGDTRSDTQYF; cdr3_nt: TGTGCCAGCAGTGGGGACACCCGATCGGATACGCAGTATTTT
j_call: TRBJ2-7; v_call: TRBV18; d_call: .; clone_size: .; cdr3_aa: CASSPIVAEEQYF; cdr3_nt: TGTGCCAGCTCACCAATTGTAGCAGAGGAGCAGTACTTC
j_call: TRBJ2-3; v_call: TRBV30; d_call: .; clone_size: few; cdr3_aa: CAWSAARSTQYF; cdr3_nt: TGTGCCTGGAGTGCCGCGAGAAGTACGCAGTATTTT
j_call: TRBJ2-3; v_call: TRBV6-1; d_call: .; clone_size: few; cdr3_aa: CASSGGDGADTQYF; cdr3_nt: TGTGCCAGCAGTGGGGGGGACGGGGCAGATACGCAGTATTTT
j_call: TRBJ2-7; v_call: TRBV2; d_call: TRBD1; clone_size: .; cdr3_aa: CASSEARRTGRSSYEQYF; cdr3_nt: TGTGCCAGCAGTGAAGCGCGGAGGACAGGGCGGAGCTCCTACGAGCAGTACTTC
j_call: TRBJ1-2; v_call: TRBV6-5; d_call: TRBD1; clone_size: few; cdr3_aa: CASTDRGREGYTF; cdr3_nt: TGTGCCAGCACCGACAGGGGGCGTGAGGGCTACACCTTC
j_call: TRBJ2-7; v_call: TRBV5-1; d_call: TRBD2; clone_size: once; cdr3_aa: CASSLVAGGSGEQYF; cdr3_nt: TGCGCCAGCAGCTTGGTAGCGGGAGGGTCCGGGGAGCAGTACTTC
j_call: TRBJ1-1; v_call: TRBV30; d_call: .; clone_size: once; cdr3_aa: CAWSPTGRVTEAFF; cdr3_nt: TGTGCCTGGAGTCCGACAGGTCGGGTCACTGAAGCTTTCTTT
j_call: TRBJ1-1; v_call: TRBV6-6; d_call: .; clone_size: .; cdr3_aa: CASSRGREAFF; cdr3_nt: TGTGCCAGCAGTAGGGGCCGTGAAGCTTTCTTT
j_call: TRBJ1-2; v_call: TRBV5-1; d_call: .; clone_size: .; cdr3_aa: CASSLDATSGGYTF; cdr3_nt: TGCGCCAGCAGCTTAGACGCTACCTCGGGTGGCTACACCTTC
j_call: TRBJ2-7; v_call: TRBV19; d_call: .; clone_size: few; cdr3_aa: CASSILAGSSYEQYF; cdr3_nt: TGTGCCAGTAGTATCCTGGCAGGGAGCTCCTACGAGCAGTACTTC
j_call: TRBJ2-7; v_call: TRBV6-1; d_call: .; clone_size: few; cdr3_aa: CASSEARRAYEQYF; cdr3_nt: TGTGCCAGCAGTGAAGCCAGGAGAGCCTACGAGCAGTACTTC
j_call: TRBJ2-2; v_call: TRBV4-3; d_call: .; clone_size: .; cdr3_aa: CASSQGQNTGELFF; cdr3_nt: TGCGCCAGCAGCCAAGGACAGAACACCGGGGAGCTGTTTTTT
j_call: TRBJ2-7; v_call: TRBV9; d_call: TRBD1; clone_size: few; cdr3_aa: CASSASGTGSEQYF; cdr3_nt: TGTGCCAGCAGCGCCTCCGGGACAGGGTCGGAGCAGTACTTC
j_call: TRBJ2-7; v_call: TRBV10-2; d_call: .; clone_size: .; cdr3_aa: CASSELVDWYEQYF; cdr3_nt: TGCGCCAGCAGTGAGCTTGTGGACTGGTACGAGCAGTACTTC
j_call: TRBJ2-1; v_call: TRBV11-1; d_call: TRBD1; clone_size: .; cdr3_aa: CASSLPGTGAASYNEQFF; cdr3_nt: TGTGCCAGCAGCTTACCCGGGACAGGGGCAGCATCCTACAATGAGCAGTTCTTC
j_call: TRBJ2-2; v_call: TRBV5-1; d_call: .; clone_size: once; cdr3_aa: CASSLRSGELFF; cdr3_nt: TGCGCCAGCAGCCTCAGGTCCGGGGAGCTGTTTTTT
j_call: TRBJ2-7; v_call: TRBV5-1; d_call: .; clone_size: .; cdr3_aa: CASTPWASGATHEQYF; cdr3_nt: TGCGCCAGCACACCATGGGCCTCAGGGGCGACCCACGAGCAGTACTTC
j_call: TRBJ2-7; v_call: TRBV5-4; d_call: TRBD2; clone_size: .; cdr3_aa: CASSRTGTSGAYEQYF; cdr3_nt: TGTGCCAGCAGCAGGACAGGGACTAGCGGGGCCTACGAGCAGTACTTC
j_call: TRBJ1-2; v_call: TRBV6-5; d_call: .; clone_size: .; cdr3_aa: CASSYAEGSGYTF; cdr3_nt: TGTGCCAGCAGTTACGCGGAGGGGTCTGGCTACACCTTC
j_call: TRBJ2-7; v_call: TRBV28; d_call: TRBD2; clone_size: .; cdr3_aa: CASSSFGQGLAGGGSYEQYF; cdr3_nt: TGTGCCAGCAGTTCATTCGGGCAAGGGCTAGCGGGAGGGGGCTCCTACGAGCAGTACTTC
j_call: TRBJ2-1; v_call: TRBV6-6; d_call: TRBD2; clone_size: .; cdr3_aa: CASRWEGHEQFF; cdr3_nt: TGTGCCAGCAGGTGGGAGGGCCATGAGCAGTTCTTC
j_call: TRBJ1-1; v_call: TRBV11-1; d_call: .; clone_size: .; cdr3_aa: CASTLRGGAGRGAAFF; cdr3_nt: TGTGCCAGCACGCTAAGAGGAGGCGCAGGTAGGGGGGCAGCTTTCTTT
j_call: TRBJ2-5; v_call: TRBV20-1; d_call: .; clone_size: few; cdr3_aa: CSARSGETQYF; cdr3_nt: TGCAGTGCTAGGTCGGGTGAGACCCAGTACTTC
j_call: TRBJ2-2; v_call: TRBV30; d_call: .; clone_size: few; cdr3_aa: CAWKRSWGAGELFF; cdr3_nt: TGTGCCTGGAAAAGGTCTTGGGGGGCCGGGGAGCTGTTTTTT
j_call: TRBJ1-2; v_call: TRBV9; d_call: TRBD1; clone_size: few; cdr3_aa: CASSETAHRGNYGYTF; cdr3_nt: TGTGCCAGCAGCGAAACAGCCCACAGGGGTAACTATGGCTACACCTTC
j_call: TRBJ2-7; v_call: TRBV7-3; d_call: .; clone_size: .; cdr3_aa: CASSLSPSYEQYF; cdr3_nt: TGTGCCAGCAGCCTGTCTCCCTCCTACGAGCAGTACTTC
j_call: TRBJ1-1; v_call: TRBV2; d_call: .; clone_size: .; cdr3_aa: CASRIGVNTEAFF; cdr3_nt: TGTGCCAGCAGGATCGGGGTGAACACTGAAGCTTTCTTT
j_call: TRBJ2-7; v_call: TRBV6-1; d_call: .; clone_size: .; cdr3_aa: CASGRAGGSYEQYF; cdr3_nt: TGTGCCAGCGGGAGGGCAGGGGGCTCCTACGAGCAGTACTTC
j_call: TRBJ2-7; v_call: TRBV4-3; d_call: TRBD1; clone_size: .; cdr3_aa: CASSQYPTGTGYPYEQYF; cdr3_nt: TGCGCCAGCAGCCAATACCCGACCGGGACAGGGTACCCTTACGAGCAGTACTTC
j_call: TRBJ2-6; v_call: TRBV10-1; d_call: .; clone_size: few; cdr3_aa: CASSDPGSGANVLTF; cdr3_nt: TGCGCCAGCAGTGACCCGGGATCCGGGGCCAACGTCCTGACTTTC
j_call: TRBJ2-6; v_call: TRBV19; d_call: TRBD1; clone_size: once; cdr3_aa: CASSTAGTASSGANVLTF; cdr3_nt: TGTGCCAGTAGTACCGCCGGGACAGCTTCCTCTGGGGCCAACGTCCTGACTTTC
j_call: TRBJ1-2; v_call: TRBV7-9; d_call: TRBD1; clone_size: .; cdr3_aa: CASSSRPGGYGYTF; cdr3_nt: TGTGCCAGCAGCTCCAGGCCAGGGGGCTATGGCTACACCTTC